The next 27 T cell receptor beta chains were all read from a single sample in a study of OX40 agonist ivuxolimab in advanced cancers. Repertoires were generated with immunoSEQ multiplex PCR, while TCRdb's copy carries only in-frame clones and drops some. The sample has about 94,000 clones; about 90% are singletons. The sequenced sample was CD4+ or CD8+ T cells sorted from blood, obtained in a trial of the OX40 agonist ivuxolimab. The receptors were sampled from an adult with an advanced solid tumor such as melanoma, head and neck, liver or kidney cancer.

The chain couples TRBV6-4 to TRBJ1-2; D is possibly TRBD1 (5 bases). Per the germline V gene, CDR1 is MRHNA and CDR2 is SNTAGT. The CDR3 sequence is 14 residues long. Trimming took off 2 bases at V and 4 bases at J, with 11 bases between the two ends. The CDR3 loop is CASSDSQGVYGYTF. Here the CDR3 DNA reads TGTGCCAGCAGTGACAGTCAGGGCGTCTATGGCTACACCTTC.

The chain carries TRBV19 and TRBJ1-1; unclear D gene. This CDR3 spans 14 amino acids. CDR1 is LNHDA, CDR2 SQIVND, per germline (reference sequence). Trimming removed 3 bases from V and 1 base from J, with 9 bases in between. The CDR3 bases are TGTGCCAGTAGTATGGGCAGCCCGAACACTGAAGCTTTCTTT. This translates into CASSMGSPNTEAFF.

CDR3 nucleotides: TGTGCCAGCAGCTTAGTGGGGGCGGGGAGCGGGTACGAGCAGTACTTC. It specifies CASSLVGAGSGYEQYF. The rearrangement uses TRBV7-2 and TRBJ2-7; D tentatively fits TRBD1 or TRBD2 (6 bases each). The ends were cut back, 1 base at V and 4 bases at J, with 17 bases in the middle. The CDR3 is 16 amino acids. Germline values: CDR1 SGHTA, CDR2 FQGNSA.

This clone appeared once. The chain combines TRBV7-2 with TRBJ2-3; 9 bases line up with TRBD2. Looked up from germline, CDR1 is SGHTA and CDR2 is FQGNSA. V shed 2 bases, J shed 9 bases, and the junction held 9 bases outside the gene matches. This CDR3 is built from 15 residues. CDR3 residues: CASSLTREGRRTQYF. The CDR3 DNA is TGTGCCAGCAGCTTAACGCGGGAGGGCAGACGGACGCAGTATTTT.

This rearrangement joins TRBV6-1 to TRBJ2-3, with D possibly TRBD1 on 6 matching bases. CDR3 length equals 15 residues. V was pared by 6 bases and J by 3 bases, with 16 bases between. The germline V gene has CDR1 MNHNS and CDR2 SASEGT. CDR3 in DNA: TGTGCCAGCAGAGTGCTCAGGGGTGAAACAGATACGCAGTATTTT. This translates into CASRVLRGETDTQYF.

The V gene is TRBV11-3, the J gene TRBJ1-1, with D uncertain. The CDR3 loop spans 16 amino acids. V lost 0 bases and J lost 1, with 12 bases in between. The V gene's germline CDR1 is SGHNT and CDR2 YENEEA. The CDR3: CASSLDGRMGNTEAFF. For the CDR3, the DNA is TGTGCCAGCAGCTTAGATGGACGAATGGGGAACACTGAAGCTTTCTTT.

This chain uses TRBV19 with TRBJ2-1; possible D gene TRBD2, 6 bases. The germline gives CDR1 LNHDA, CDR2 SQIVND (reference sequence). Trimming removed 4 bases at V and 8 bases at J, with 12 bases between. The CDR3 runs 13 residues. CDR3 in amino acids: CASSSLALDEQFF. The DNA for the CDR3 is TGTGCCAGTAGTAGCCTAGCGCTGGATGAGCAGTTCTTC.

V gene TRBV18 combines with J gene TRBJ2-2; 9 bases line up with TRBD2. The CDR3 is made up of 16 amino acids. CDR1 is KGHSH, CDR2 LQKENI, per germline. The junction had 6 bases not matched to a gene; V was cut back by 0 bases and J by 7 bases. DNA of the CDR3: TGTGCCAGCTCACCACCGGCGGGAGGGCCCAGCGGGGAGCTGTTTTTT. This codes for CASSPPAGGPSGELFF.

The rearrangement links TRBV30 to TRBJ2-2; 9 nucleotides line up with TRBD2. Germline CDR1 GTSNPN, CDR2 SVGIG (reference sequence). The CDR3 has 17 amino acids. V dropped 2 bases and J dropped 7; count of bases not matched to a gene: 14. The CDR3 spells CAWSPLRAGGPGGELFF. The CDR3, as DNA: TGTGCCTGGAGTCCCCTAAGGGCGGGAGGGCCGGGCGGGGAGCTGTTTTTT.

This sequence joins TRBV11-2 and TRBJ2-1, with D possibly matching TRBD2 (5 bases). The CDR3 spans 14 residues. Germline CDR1 SGHAT, CDR2 FQNNGV. Trimming cost V 5 bases and J 2 bases, with 10 bases left between them. CDR3 sequence reads: CASSARDPYNEQFF. DNA of the CDR3: TGTGCCAGCAGCGCCCGGGATCCCTACAATGAGCAGTTCTTC. Full variable domain (remainder filled in from reference TRBV11-2 and TRBJ2-1): EAGVAQSPRYKIIEKRQSVAFWCNPISGHATLYWYQQILGQGPKLLIQFQNNGVVDDSQLPKDRFSAERLKGVDSTLKIQPAKLEDSAVYLCASSARDPYNEQFFGPGTRLTVL.

J is TRBJ1-2 and V is TRBV9; D gene uncertain. This CDR3 comprises 14 residues. The V gene's germline CDR1 is SGDLS and CDR2 YYNGEE. V was cut by 5 bases and J by 2 bases, with 13 bases left in between. The CDR3 DNA is TGTGCCAGCAGTGCCCCGTTAGGAAACTATGGCTACACCTTC. Amino acids: CASSAPLGNYGYTF.

CDR3 sequence (DNA): TGCAGCGCCGGAGCCACAGGGGCGGAAGAGACCCAGTACTTC. Protein: CSAGATGAEETQYF. The V gene is TRBV29-1, the J gene TRBJ2-5; 7 bases are shared with TRBD1. The CDR3 sequence is 14 residues long. The J segment lost 3 bases and the V segment lost 7 bases, leaving 11 bases of the junction unmatched. Germline V gene lookup returns CDR1 SQVTM and CDR2 ANQGSEA.

This rearrangement joins TRBV30 to TRBJ2-1, with D possibly being TRBD1 (5 bases). Trimming shortened V by 7 bases and J by 3 bases, and 13 bases separated the two germline ends. The CDR3 totals 13 residues. Germline V gives CDR1 GTSNPN, CDR2 SVGIG (reference sequence). CDR3 nucleotide sequence: TGTGCCTCTCCTCGGACAAGCTACAATGAGCAGTTCTTC. This translates into CASPRTSYNEQFF.

The DNA of the CDR3 is TGTGCCAGTAGTAGGGCGGGACGCAATGCAAGGAAGTTCTTC. As protein: CASSRAGRNARKFF. The V gene is TRBV19, the J gene TRBJ2-1; D is possibly TRBD2 (6 bases). The V gene lost 4 bases and the J gene lost 14 bases, with 21 bases spanning the gap. The CDR3 loop spans 14 amino acids. Germline assignment: CDR1 LNHDA and CDR2 SQIVND (reference sequence).

This sequence joins TRBV19 and TRBJ2-3; tentative D call: TRBD2 (6 bases). Per germline, CDR1 LNHDA and CDR2 SQIVND (reference sequence). V gave up 6 bases and J gave up 2 bases, with 12 bases separating them. The CDR3 sequence is 14 residues long. The CDR3 sequence: CASSLGGNTDTQYF. For the CDR3, the DNA is TGTGCCAGTAGCCTCGGAGGGAACACAGATACGCAGTATTTT.

The V call is TRBV6-4, the J call TRBJ1-1, with D maybe TRBD1 (5 bases). Trimming pared 0 bases from V and 5 bases from J, leaving 7 bases between. The CDR3 sequence is 13 residues long. From germline, CDR1 is MRHNA and CDR2 SNTAGT. The CDR3 reads CASSDSWGTEAFF. The CDR3 DNA follows: TGTGCCAGCAGTGACTCGTGGGGGACTGAAGCTTTCTTT.

The chain links TRBV2 to TRBJ1-2; possibly TRBD1 for D (5 bases). V gave up 8 bases and J gave up 1 base, with 11 bases separating them. Germline CDR1 is SNHLY and CDR2 is FYNNEI. This CDR3 is 13 amino acids long. CDR3 in amino acids: CASLGGGNYGYTF. The CDR3 region has the DNA TGTGCCAGCCTTGGGGGGGGTAACTATGGCTACACCTTC.

This chain joins TRBV5-1 and TRBJ2-7; no definite D call. In germline, CDR1 is SGHRS, CDR2 YFSETQ. Trimming took off 4 bases at V and 0 bases at J, with 17 bases between the two ends. This CDR3 comprises 16 residues. CDR3 sequence: CASSPLVGNPSYEQYF. The CDR3 DNA is TGCGCCAGCAGCCCCCTTGTAGGCAATCCCTCCTACGAGCAGTACTTC.

This chain uses TRBV19 with TRBJ2-2; 7 positions match TRBD1. The CDR3 contains 15 residues. Unmatched junction bases numbered 7, after V lost 6 bases and J lost 3 bases. Germline V gives CDR1 LNHDA, CDR2 SQIVND (reference sequence). The CDR3 loop reads CASRLEGADTGELFF. Written as DNA, the CDR3 is TGTGCCAGTAGGTTAGAGGGGGCAGACACCGGGGAGCTGTTTTTT.

The genes are TRBV5-1 and TRBJ1-1; tentatively, D is TRBD1 (5 bases). Trimming took 2 bases from V and 4 from J, leaving 15 bases between them. Germline V lookup: CDR1 SGHRS, CDR2 YFSETQ. The CDR3 extends over 15 amino acids. Written as DNA, the CDR3 is TGCGCCAGCAGCTTTACCCAGGGAGGTAGCACTGAAGCTTTCTTT. It encodes CASSFTQGGSTEAFF.

CDR3 sequence reads: CASSPPPGTGYTDTQYF. Here the CDR3 DNA reads TGCGCCAGCAGCCCACCTCCCGGGACAGGGTATACAGATACGCAGTATTTT. The genes are TRBV4-1 and TRBJ2-3; TRBD1 matches 9 bases. This CDR3 comprises 17 residues. Per the germline V gene, CDR1 is MGHRA and CDR2 is YSYEKL. Trimming cost V 4 bases and J 3 bases; bases outside gene matches: 11.

The chain links TRBV5-1 to TRBJ2-1; D unclear. CDR3 length: 15 residues. Germline V gives CDR1 SGHRS, CDR2 YFSETQ. V dropped 0 bases and J dropped 5 bases, with 12 bases sitting between them. The CDR3, as DNA: TGCGCCAGCAGCTTGGAACGAGCCCGCGACAATGAGCAGTTCTTC. This sequence encodes CASSLERARDNEQFF.

This chain uses TRBV9 with TRBJ1-4; D possibly corresponds to TRBD1 (5 bases). V dropped 4 bases and J dropped 3 bases, with 16 bases sitting between them. This CDR3 contains 16 residues. CDR1 and CDR2 from the germline V gene are SGDLS and YYNGEE. CDR3 DNA: TGTGCCAGCAGCTCAAGAGGGGACGGGGCTAATGAAAAACTGTTTTTT. This sequence encodes CASSSRGDGANEKLFF.

This CDR3 reads CASSITGTGVEKLFF. The CDR3 coding sequence is TGTGCCAGCAGCATTACCGGGACAGGGGTCGAAAAACTGTTTTTT. The chain joins TRBV9 to TRBJ1-4; 10 nucleotides align to TRBD1. From germline, CDR1 is SGDLS and CDR2 YYNGEE. Trimming at V came to 4 bases and at J to 8 bases, leaving 8 bases not matched to a gene. This CDR3 is 15 amino acids long.

The genes are TRBV7-2 and TRBJ2-3; D ambiguous. The V gene's germline CDR1 is SGHTA and CDR2 FQGNSA. V lost 2 bases and J lost 2, with 5 bases in between. CDR3 length: 13 amino acids. The CDR3, as DNA: TGTGCCAGCAGCTTACCTAACACAGATACGCAGTATTTT. This encodes CASSLPNTDTQYF.

On this clone itself: Compared with germline, one end of the junction differs, possibly owing to a read error. The chain couples TRBV6-1 to TRBJ1-1; possibly TRBD1 for D (5 bases). CDR3 length: 15 amino acids. Germline V lookup: CDR1 MNHNS, CDR2 SASEGT. The CDR3 sequence: CASRGLGGPNAEAFF. As DNA, the CDR3 is TGTGCCAGCCGAGGCCTTGGGGGACCGAACGCTGAAGCTTTCTTT.

The J gene is TRBJ2-3, the V gene TRBV28; TRBD2 aligns across 9 bases. The CDR3 sequence is 18 residues long. J gave up 3 bases and V 5 bases, and 15 bases lay outside the gene matches. CDR1 and CDR2 from the germline V gene are MDHEN and SYDVKM. The CDR3 sequence is CASSETIFSGSRTDTQYF. As DNA, the CDR3 is TGTGCCAGCAGTGAGACCATATTTAGCGGGAGTAGGACAGATACGCAGTATTTT.